These T cell receptor beta chains were read from a single sample in a study of T cells expressing NK-cell markers. TCRdb reanalyzed the 5' RACE reads, giving one entry per CDR3 protein sequence and no DNA. Its table lists about 110,000 distinct CDR3 sequences. The sequencing sample was made of blood T cells: a sorted CD56 or NKG2C T cell subset, CD4+ or CD8+ T cells, or bulk PBMC T cells (not recorded which). These receptors came from a woman aged 18 to 75 in good health. CDR3s include the opening cysteine and the closing phenylalanine or tryptophan. Each record gives: J gene, V gene, CDR3 protein.

J gene: TRBJ2-2; V gene: TRBV4-2; CDR3 protein: CASSQLSAGELFF
J gene: TRBJ2-1; V gene: TRBV12-3/TRBV12-4; CDR3 protein: CASRQTPYNEQFF
J gene: TRBJ1-6; V gene: TRBV4-1; CDR3 protein: CASSLGGPLHF
J gene: TRBJ2-3; V gene: TRBV7-8; CDR3 protein: CASSLSGGGLLTDTQYF
J gene: TRBJ2-1; V gene: TRBV20-1; CDR3 protein: CSARLGGGQDEQFF
J gene: TRBJ2-7; V gene: TRBV13; CDR3 protein: CASSSPYEQYF
J gene: TRBJ1-1; V gene: TRBV27; CDR3 protein: CASSLTREGTEAFF
J gene: TRBJ1-6; V gene: TRBV14; CDR3 protein: CASSQHRGRIEINSPLHF
J gene: TRBJ2-2; V gene: TRBV6-1; CDR3 protein: CASSARDGTGELFF
J gene: TRBJ1-4; V gene: TRBV12-3/TRBV12-4; CDR3 protein: CASSGVGGRANEKLFF
J gene: TRBJ2-3; V gene: TRBV5-4; CDR3 protein: CASSSFAMAASSQYF
J gene: TRBJ2-7; V gene: TRBV28; CDR3 protein: CASSLSQTYEQYF
J gene: TRBJ2-1; V gene: TRBV20-1; CDR3 protein: CSARDQKYNEQFF
J gene: TRBJ2-7; V gene: TRBV29-1; CDR3 protein: CSVTGGAGDREQYF
J gene: TRBJ2-1; V gene: TRBV19; CDR3 protein: CASRPQGIAEHNEQFF
J gene: TRBJ2-2; V gene: TRBV7-2; CDR3 protein: CASSLGVLANTGELFF
J gene: TRBJ1-1; V gene: TRBV7-9; CDR3 protein: CASSPGGSKEAFF
J gene: TRBJ2-7; V gene: TRBV6-5; CDR3 protein: CASSYGTSVSYEQYF
J gene: TRBJ2-7; V gene: TRBV7-2; CDR3 protein: CASSLVLAGGPLYEQYF
J gene: TRBJ2-1; V gene: TRBV28; CDR3 protein: CASSFPYPTYNEQFF
J gene: TRBJ2-3; V gene: TRBV4-1; CDR3 protein: CASSQGSSDTQYF
J gene: TRBJ1-1; V gene: TRBV7-9; CDR3 protein: CASSPIRARWPNTEAFF
J gene: TRBJ2-2; V gene: TRBV27; CDR3 protein: CASSYGTSTGELFF
J gene: TRBJ2-1; V gene: TRBV7-2; CDR3 protein: CASSEPFGEQFF
J gene: TRBJ2-1; V gene: TRBV12-3/TRBV12-4; CDR3 protein: CASSTGLAGSYNEQFF
J gene: TRBJ2-7; V gene: TRBV29-1; CDR3 protein: CSVMTSGGPYEQYF
J gene: TRBJ1-1; V gene: TRBV9; CDR3 protein: CASSPEGDGTEAFF
J gene: TRBJ2-3; V gene: TRBV6-2/TRBV6-3; CDR3 protein: CASRAGEGHTDTQYF
J gene: TRBJ2-1; V gene: TRBV4-3; CDR3 protein: CASSQNFEGEQFF
J gene: TRBJ2-7; V gene: TRBV4-3; CDR3 protein: CASSQDYSGPEQYF
J gene: TRBJ2-2; V gene: TRBV11-1; CDR3 protein: CASSLKGVGELFF
J gene: TRBJ2-3; V gene: TRBV9; CDR3 protein: CASSPEGGAGTDTQYF
J gene: TRBJ2-1; V gene: TRBV15; CDR3 protein: CATSRELASGPFYNEQFF
J gene: TRBJ2-3; V gene: TRBV20-1; CDR3 protein: CSAKERIPTDTQYF
J gene: TRBJ2-7; V gene: TRBV5-4; CDR3 protein: CASSKSGASYEQYF
J gene: TRBJ2-1; V gene: TRBV12-3/TRBV12-4; CDR3 protein: CASTKANEQFF
J gene: TRBJ2-1; V gene: TRBV6-5; CDR3 protein: CASSYSKGGEQFF
J gene: TRBJ2-3; V gene: TRBV14; CDR3 protein: CASSLGLYTDTQYF
J gene: TRBJ2-1; V gene: TRBV28; CDR3 protein: CASSLFRDTVYSSYNEQFF
J gene: TRBJ2-2; V gene: TRBV19; CDR3 protein: CASSILLFVPGELFF
J gene: TRBJ2-1; V gene: TRBV14; CDR3 protein: CASSQVTGGWMFF
J gene: TRBJ1-5; V gene: TRBV6-2/TRBV6-3; CDR3 protein: CASSQGGPNQPQHF
J gene: TRBJ2-2; V gene: TRBV29-1; CDR3 protein: CSVDPGLSSELFF
J gene: TRBJ2-1; V gene: TRBV12-3/TRBV12-4; CDR3 protein: CATLAGGDLEQFF
J gene: TRBJ1-1; V gene: TRBV6-5; CDR3 protein: CASSYGGGGRTEAFF
J gene: TRBJ2-1; V gene: TRBV6-5; CDR3 protein: CASSYAGPPQFF
J gene: TRBJ2-2; V gene: TRBV6-1; CDR3 protein: CASSLSFWAGELFF
J gene: TRBJ2-7; V gene: TRBV3-1; CDR3 protein: CASSQDPTGNPYEQYF
J gene: TRBJ1-1; V gene: TRBV9; CDR3 protein: CASGLDTEAFF
J gene: TRBJ2-3; V gene: TRBV11-2; CDR3 protein: CASSFPSDTQYF